Below, 14 T cell receptor beta chains from the same sample are listed, as sequenced in a study of blood T cell repertoires in COVID-19. Repertoires were generated with immunoSEQ multiplex PCR, while TCRdb's copy carries only in-frame clones and drops some. The sample has more than 85,000 clones, approximately 90% seen once. The specimen was peripheral blood. The receptor set was obtained from a human donor with COVID-19, enrolled during active disease. The donor label of this sample is uncertain.

The CDR3 protein is CASSLAGTVNEKLFF. The CDR3 nucleotides read TGCGCCAGCAGCTTGGCGGGGACAGTTAATGAAAAACTGTTTTTT. This chain links TRBV5-1 with TRBJ1-4; 7 bases map to TRBD1. Germline CDR1 SGHRS, CDR2 YFSETQ. With V trimmed by 0 bases and J by 4 bases, 3 bases remained unmatched. The length of the CDR3 is 15 residues.

V usage is TRBV2 and J usage is TRBJ1-1; D is perhaps TRBD1 (6 bases). Germline values: CDR1 SNHLY, CDR2 FYNNEI. Deletions cut 8 bases from V and 1 base from J, with 11 bases between. The CDR3 totals 13 residues. DNA for the CDR3: TGTGCCAGCGCCTTGGACAGGAACACTGAAGCTTTCTTT. The encoded protein is CASALDRNTEAFF.

The chain combines TRBV6-5 with TRBJ2-7; no clear D gene. V was trimmed by 7 bases and J by 4 bases, leaving 8 bases between them. The CDR3 covers 11 residues. Germline CDR1 MNHEY, CDR2 SVGAGI. CDR3 DNA sequence: TGTGCCAGCATGCGGTCATACGAGCAGTACTTC. This gives the protein CASMRSYEQYF.

The chain has TRBV28 and TRBJ2-2; D possibly corresponds to TRBD1 (5 bases). V dropped 6 bases and J dropped 9 bases, with 11 bases sitting between them. Germline V gene data show CDR1 as MDHEN and CDR2 as SYDVKM. This CDR3 comprises 12 residues. The CDR3 nucleotides read TGTGCCAGCAGCCAAGACAGAAGGGAGCTGTTTTTT. Its protein product is CASSQDRRELFF.

This clone showed up just once. This rearrangement joins TRBV5-1 to TRBJ2-5, with D possibly being TRBD1 (6 bases). Trimming removed 2 bases from V and 0 bases from J, with 8 bases in between. Germline CDR1 is SGHRS and CDR2 is YFSETQ. The CDR3 has 14 amino acids. For the CDR3, the DNA is TGCGCCAGCAGCTTCGGGGACAACCAAGAGACCCAGTACTTC. Translated, it gives CASSFGDNQETQYF.

The chain has TRBV19 and TRBJ2-5, with D possibly matching TRBD2 (6 bases). The CDR3 extends over 14 amino acids. The germline V gene has CDR1 LNHDA and CDR2 SQIVND (reference sequence). Trimming took off 1 base at V and 3 bases at J, with 9 bases between the two ends. Here the CDR3 DNA reads TGTGCCAGTAGTATAGTTTCGGGGGAAGAGACCCAGTACTTC. Its translation is CASSIVSGEETQYF.

V usage is TRBV19 and J usage is TRBJ2-7; 7 bases fit TRBD2. The germline gives CDR1 LNHDA, CDR2 SQIVND (reference sequence). CDR3 length: 13 residues. Unmatched junction bases numbered 6, after V lost 8 bases and J lost 2 bases. The CDR3, as DNA: TGTGCCAGTGGGGAGGGAATAACCTACGAGCAGTACTTC. This sequence encodes CASGEGITYEQYF. The full variable domain, with the rest looked up from reference TRBV19 and TRBJ2-7, is DGGITQSPKYLFRKEGQNVTLSCEQNLNHDAMYWYRQDPGQGLRLIYYSQIVNDFQKGDIAEGYSVSREKKESFPLTVTSAQKNPTAFYLCASGEGITYEQYFGPGTRLTVT.

The sample holds one count of this clone. Other DNA sequences within the sample encode an identical CDR3. V is TRBV12-3 or TRBV12-4 and J is TRBJ1-3; a weak D match, TRBD1 (6 bases). Trimming removed 5 bases from V and 7 bases from J, with 9 bases in between. The CDR3 has 12 residues. DNA of the CDR3: TGTGCCAGCAGTAATACAGGGAACACCATATATTTT. Its protein product is CASSNTGNTIYF.

The chain uses TRBV29-1 and TRBJ1-1; no clear D. CDR3 length: 13 amino acids. Trimming took off 1 base at V and 1 base at J, with 7 bases between the two ends. CDR1 is SQVTM, CDR2 ANQGSEA, per germline. The CDR3 sequence is CSVEGQENTEAFF. The CDR3 DNA sequence: TGCAGCGTTGAAGGCCAGGAGAACACTGAAGCTTTCTTT.

CDR3 DNA sequence: TGTGCCAGCAGCCCGCGGGCCAACTATGGCTACACCTTC. This encodes CASSPRANYGYTF. The chain links TRBV7-9 to TRBJ1-2; no clear D. CDR3 length: 13 amino acids. CDR1 SEHNR and CDR2 FQNEAQ come from the germline V gene (reference sequence). Trimming left V 5 bases short and J 2 bases short, with 9 bases between.

The J gene is TRBJ2-1, the V gene TRBV5-1, with 10 bases fitting TRBD2. The ends lost 6 bases at V and 1 base at J; junction bases unmatched: 7. Per germline, CDR1 SGHRS and CDR2 YFSETQ. The CDR3 is made up of 16 amino acids. In DNA, the CDR3 is TGCGCCAGCACCGAAATTAGCGGGGGGTCCTACAATGAGCAGTTCTTC. It codes for CASTEISGGSYNEQFF. Full variable domain (missing parts from reference TRBV5-1 and TRBJ2-1): KAGVTQTPRYLIKTRGQQVTLSCSPISGHRSVSWYQQTPGQGLQFLFEYFSETQRNKGNFPGRFSGRQFSNSRSEMNVSTLELGDSALYLCASTEISGGSYNEQFFGPGTRLTVL.

V is TRBV25-1 and J is TRBJ2-7; possible D gene TRBD2, 5 bases. The CDR3 sequence is 15 residues long. The ends were cut back, 3 bases at V and 3 bases at J, with 15 bases in the middle. CDR1 and CDR2 from the germline V gene are MGHDK and SYGVNS. CDR3 sequence reads: CASSEAGWEYYEQYF. The CDR3 region has the DNA TGTGCCAGCAGTGAGGCCGGATGGGAGTACTACGAGCAGTACTTC.

The chain couples TRBV19 to TRBJ1-4, with 7 nucleotides matching TRBD1. Trimming took 7 bases from V and 4 from J; bases not matched to a gene: 6. The length of the CDR3 is 14 residues. The germline V gene encodes CDR1 LNHDA and CDR2 SQIVND (reference sequence). The CDR3 is CASNPGQRNEKLFF. As DNA, the CDR3 is TGTGCCAGTAACCCGGGACAGCGTAATGAAAAACTGTTTTTT.

The chain is built from TRBV3-1 (or the pseudogene TRBV3-2) and TRBJ2-2; 8 bases line up with TRBD2. V lost 0 bases to trimming and J lost 4 bases; unmatched junction nucleotides: 10. CDR1 is LGHDT and CDR2 is YNNKEL in the germline V gene (reference sequence). This CDR3 is built from 18 residues. CDR3 nucleotides: TGTGCCAGCAGCCAAGATCGATGGACGGGGGGGCGCACCGGGGAGCTGTTTTTT. The encoded protein is CASSQDRWTGGRTGELFF.